This T cell receptor beta chain was found in a study of neurological immune-mediated disorders (dated by TCRdb to the late 2010s). Study-level background: Among the 35 or so multiple sclerosis patients, relapsing-remitting MS was present in approximately 31 and secondary progressive MS was present in 3. Using UMI-based sequencing, the study compared peripheral blood TCR-beta repertoires from patients with HTLV-I-associated myelopathy (HAM/TSP), patients with multiple sclerosis, and healthy controls. The approximately 100 TCR-beta libraries included longitudinal samples, technical triplicates and paired sorted CD4+ and CD8+ T-cell subsets alongside PBMC samples. The cohort included some 66 subjects: about 15 with HAM/TSP, around 35 with multiple sclerosis, and about 20 healthy controls.

This clonotype has at least ten counts. This clone's antigen is unknown. Per-base quality was not reported, and no clone a single base away is much larger than it. For unsorted PBMC libraries, 2 million PBMCs were used after storage in RNAlater at -80 degrees C until RNA extraction. The multiple sclerosis patients were enrolled in a US clinical protocol that used magnetic resonance imaging to evaluate disease progression. PBMCs were separated from peripheral blood using Ficoll-Hypaque density gradient centrifugation and then cryopreserved in liquid nitrogen. V was cut back by 6 bases and J by 4 bases, leaving a gap of 12 bases between them. There are 14 amino acids in the CDR3, from cysteine to phenylalanine inclusive. The CDR3 DNA has 42 bases and is translated from base 1. CDR1 and CDR2 are drawn from the germline V gene (reference sequence): SEHNR, FQNEAQ. To synthesize cDNA, template-switch 5'RACE was performed with a primer carrying a 10-nucleotide random unique molecular identifier so that each TCR transcript was tagged. Every sequencing run covered 15-18 subjects and yielded more than 170 million TCR-beta sequences. The RNeasy kit was used for extraction of total RNA. The KAPA Real-time Library Amplification kit was used to amplify TCR-beta VDJ regions with primers targeting the TCR constant region and the 5'RACE anchor. Sample indexes and Illumina adaptors were added in a first PCR, after which library yield was increased in a second PCR. The roughly 650 bp TCR product was size-selected on a 2% E-gel SizeSelection system after Ampure bead purification. Before pooling, libraries had their quality checked on a Bioanalyzer, their concentration measured with Qubit, and their quantity determined with the Kapa Library Quantification kit. An Illumina HiSeq 2500 was used to sequence the libraries paired-end at 2 x 150 bp. To increase sequence diversity, roughly 24-31% phiX was spiked into each library pool. The source study handled its data this way. The UMI-based MiGEC pipeline processed quality-filtered reads and removed over 75% of raw TCR sequences during error correction. IMGT germline references were used for aligning VDJ genes, and each clonotype was defined as a unique CDR3 amino acid sequence together with its V-J genes. Clonal expansion, Shannon diversity, and CDR3 relatedness (CalcPairwiseDistances, ClusterSamples) were evaluated with VDJtools, and phylogenetic trees were built with CLCbio workbench. Clones with at least 8 unique UMIs were defined as expanded, with this threshold being based on coefficient-of-variation modelling across technical triplicates. TCRdb redid the processing of the public reads, applying fastp at Q25 and MiXCR, and retained in-frame beta chains. All rows with the same CDR3 protein become a single entry with the most common DNA and genes. None of the V and J calls come from the authors' own analysis; TCRdb made them. The sample table records 120,000 or so distinct CDR3 sequences; roughly 3.2% of these occur just once. In total, the top ten clones hold 1% to 1.5% of the sample.

Study-wide conclusions, independent of this receptor: The MS cluster was not associated with any clinical or MRI features, and the authors stated that larger cohorts are needed. Expanded clones from different subjects shared no identical CDR3 amino acid sequences, which suggests that TCR-beta repertoires were private in all groups. TCR clonal expansion was highest in HAM/TSP patients and lowest in MS patients, with MS patients falling below even healthy controls. Repertoires from 18 of 34 MS patients were grouped by phylogenetic analysis into a cluster of related CDR3 sequences, suggesting a possible repertoire-level signature.

The specimen was PBMCs. The V gene is TRBV7-9 and the J gene is TRBJ1-4; TRBD1 is a weak D gene call, 5 bases matching. The receptor was derived from a woman in her twenties or thirties with multiple sclerosis. The CDR3 protein: CASRGPSINEKLFF. Read as DNA, the sequence is TGTGCCAGCAGGGGACCTTCGATTAATGAAAAACTGTTTTTT.